Sequencing of this TCR beta chain was carried out in a study of T cell clusters in autoimmune cytopenias. TRB was amplified by touch-down multiplex PCR, primer pools A and B combined. TCRdb reanalyzed the multiplex PCR reads and collapses them to one entry per CDR3 protein, without DNA. Recorded for this sample: fewer than 6,500 distinct CDR3 sequences. The CDR3 sequence is 15 residues long. Germline V gene lookup returns CDR1 LGHNA and CDR2 YSLEER. Approximately 36,000 genome equivalents of blood DNA were amplified for TRB. Study-level points and caveats: The T cell clusters were defined only in silico, without experimental functional validation. No cluster-lack signature appeared between secondary cytopenia and chronic lymphocytic leukemia patients, apparently due to lymphoma masking.

As concerns this clonotype: Its antigen remains unknown.

This clonotype was obtained from a human donor with an autoimmune cytopenia or autoimmune hepatitis (not recorded which). The material sequenced was peripheral blood. The rearrangement joins TRBV4-3 to TRBJ2-7; TCRdb calls TRBD2, which cannot be checked without DNA. CDR3 amino acids: CASSQGASGILEQYF.